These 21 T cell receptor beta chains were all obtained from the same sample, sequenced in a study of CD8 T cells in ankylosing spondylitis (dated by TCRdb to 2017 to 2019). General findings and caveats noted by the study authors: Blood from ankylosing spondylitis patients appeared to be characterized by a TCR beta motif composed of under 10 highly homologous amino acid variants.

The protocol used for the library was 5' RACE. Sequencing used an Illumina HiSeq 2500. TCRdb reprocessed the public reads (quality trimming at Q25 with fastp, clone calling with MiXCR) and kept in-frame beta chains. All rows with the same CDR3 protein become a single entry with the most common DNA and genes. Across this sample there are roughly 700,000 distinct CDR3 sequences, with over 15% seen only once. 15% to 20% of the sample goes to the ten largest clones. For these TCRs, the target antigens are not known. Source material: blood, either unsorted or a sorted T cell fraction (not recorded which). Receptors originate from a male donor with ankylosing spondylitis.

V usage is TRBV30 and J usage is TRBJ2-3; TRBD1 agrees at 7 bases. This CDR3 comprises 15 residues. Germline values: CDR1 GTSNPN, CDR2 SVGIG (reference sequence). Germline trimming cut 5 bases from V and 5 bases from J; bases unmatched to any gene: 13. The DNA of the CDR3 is TGTGCCTGGGGGGGCCCAGAGGGGGCAGAAGATACGCAGTATTTT. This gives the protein CAWGGPEGAEDTQYF.

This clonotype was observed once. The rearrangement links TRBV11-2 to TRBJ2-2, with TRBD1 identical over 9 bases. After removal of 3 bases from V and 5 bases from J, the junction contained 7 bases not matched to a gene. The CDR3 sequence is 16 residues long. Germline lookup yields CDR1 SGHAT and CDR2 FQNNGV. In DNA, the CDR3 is TGTGCCAGCAGCTTGTCCTGGGACAGGGAAACCGGGGAGCTGTTTTTT. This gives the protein CASSLSWDRETGELFF. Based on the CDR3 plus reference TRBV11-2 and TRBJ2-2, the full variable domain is EAGVAQSPRYKIIEKRQSVAFWCNPISGHATLYWYQQILGQGPKLLIQFQNNGVVDDSQLPKDRFSAERLKGVDSTLKIQPAKLEDSAVYLCASSLSWDRETGELFFGEGSRLTVL.

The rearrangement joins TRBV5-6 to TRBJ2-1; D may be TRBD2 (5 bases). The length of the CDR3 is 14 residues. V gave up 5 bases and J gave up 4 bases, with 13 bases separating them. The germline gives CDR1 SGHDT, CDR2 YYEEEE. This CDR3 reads CASSYSGIYNEQFF. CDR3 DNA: TGTGCCAGCAGTTATTCGGGAATTTACAATGAGCAGTTCTTC.

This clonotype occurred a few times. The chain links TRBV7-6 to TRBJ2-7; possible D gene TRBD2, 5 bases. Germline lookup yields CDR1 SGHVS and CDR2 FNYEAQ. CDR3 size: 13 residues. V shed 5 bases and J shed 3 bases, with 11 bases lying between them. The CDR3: CASSHDRGYEQYF. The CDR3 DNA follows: TGTGCCAGCAGCCATGACCGGGGCTACGAGCAGTACTTC.

This chain's CDR3 is CASSLDNSNEKLFF. As DNA, the CDR3 is TGCGCCAGCAGCTTGGACAATTCTAATGAAAAACTGTTTTTT. The chain combines TRBV5-1 with TRBJ1-4; D is undetermined. CDR3 size: 14 residues. The germline CDR1 and CDR2 sequences are SGHRS and YFSETQ. The germline V and J ends were trimmed by 0 bases and 3 bases, with 6 bases remaining between them.

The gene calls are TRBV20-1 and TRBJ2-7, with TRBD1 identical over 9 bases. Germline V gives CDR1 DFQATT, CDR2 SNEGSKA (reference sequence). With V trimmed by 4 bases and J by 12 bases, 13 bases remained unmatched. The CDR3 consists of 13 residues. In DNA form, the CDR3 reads TGCAGTGCTAAGCGGGACAGGGATTTAGTAAGGTACTTC. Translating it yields CSAKRDRDLVRYF.

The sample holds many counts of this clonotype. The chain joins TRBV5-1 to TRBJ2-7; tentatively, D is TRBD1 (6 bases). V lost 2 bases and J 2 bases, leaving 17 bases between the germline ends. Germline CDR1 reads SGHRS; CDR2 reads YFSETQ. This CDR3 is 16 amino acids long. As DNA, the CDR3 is TGCGCCAGCAGCTTTGAATTTGGGACAACCGCCTACGAGCAGTACTTC. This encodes CASSFEFGTTAYEQYF.

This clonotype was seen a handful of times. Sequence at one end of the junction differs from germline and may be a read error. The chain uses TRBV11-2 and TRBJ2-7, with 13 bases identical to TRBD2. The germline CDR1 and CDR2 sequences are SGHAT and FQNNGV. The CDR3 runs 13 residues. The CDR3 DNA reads TGTGCCGGCAGGACTAGCGGGAGTTACGAGCAGTACTTC. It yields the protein CAGRTSGSYEQYF.

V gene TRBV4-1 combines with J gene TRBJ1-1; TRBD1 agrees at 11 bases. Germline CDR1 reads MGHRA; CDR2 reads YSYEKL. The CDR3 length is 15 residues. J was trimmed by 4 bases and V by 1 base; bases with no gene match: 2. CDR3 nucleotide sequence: TGCGCCAGCAGCCAAGGGACAGGGGGCTTCACTGAAGCTTTCTTT. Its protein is CASSQGTGGFTEAFF.

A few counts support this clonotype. CDR3: CASSPNSGRATDTQYF. CDR3 in DNA: TGCGCCAGCAGCCCAAATAGCGGGAGGGCCACAGATACGCAGTATTTT. This sequence joins TRBV5-1 and TRBJ2-3; TRBD2 matches 11 bases. V was clipped by 4 bases and J by 2 bases; unmatched bases: 6. The V gene's germline CDR1 is SGHRS and CDR2 YFSETQ. The CDR3 loop spans 16 amino acids.

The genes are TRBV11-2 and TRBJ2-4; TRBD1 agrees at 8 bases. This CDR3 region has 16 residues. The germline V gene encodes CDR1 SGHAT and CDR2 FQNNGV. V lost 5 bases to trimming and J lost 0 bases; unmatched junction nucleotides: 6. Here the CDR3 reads CASSLQGALAKNIQYF. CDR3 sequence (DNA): TGTGCCAGCAGCCTGCAGGGGGCTCTAGCCAAAAACATTCAGTACTTC.

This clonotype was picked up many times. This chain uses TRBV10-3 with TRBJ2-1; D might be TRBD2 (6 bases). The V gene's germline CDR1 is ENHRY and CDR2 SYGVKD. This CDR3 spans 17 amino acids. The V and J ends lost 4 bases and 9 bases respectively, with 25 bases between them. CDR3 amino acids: CAISARVGTGVLAEQFF. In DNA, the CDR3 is TGTGCCATCAGTGCCCGTGTAGGGACGGGAGTTCTGGCTGAGCAGTTCTTC.

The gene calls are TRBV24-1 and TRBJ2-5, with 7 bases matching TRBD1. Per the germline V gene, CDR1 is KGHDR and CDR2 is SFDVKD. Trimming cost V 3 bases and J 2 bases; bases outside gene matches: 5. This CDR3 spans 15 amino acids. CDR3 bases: TGTGCCACCAGTGATGTTGGGACAGAACAAGAGACCCAGTACTTC. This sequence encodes CATSDVGTEQETQYF.

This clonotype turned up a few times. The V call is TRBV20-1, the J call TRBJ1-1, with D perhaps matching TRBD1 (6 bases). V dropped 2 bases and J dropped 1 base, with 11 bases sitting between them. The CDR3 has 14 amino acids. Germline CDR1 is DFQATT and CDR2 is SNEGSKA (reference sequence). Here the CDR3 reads CSARQRTANTEAFF. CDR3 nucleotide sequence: TGCAGTGCTAGACAAAGGACAGCGAACACTGAAGCTTTCTTT.

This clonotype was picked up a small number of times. The CDR3 region is CASSLWAINEQFF. The CDR3, as DNA: TGTGCCAGCAGTTTGTGGGCAATCAATGAGCAGTTCTTC. The V gene is TRBV12-3 or TRBV12-4, the J gene TRBJ2-1; D is unclear. V lost 3 bases, J lost 6 bases, and 9 bases lay in between. This CDR3 region has 13 residues.

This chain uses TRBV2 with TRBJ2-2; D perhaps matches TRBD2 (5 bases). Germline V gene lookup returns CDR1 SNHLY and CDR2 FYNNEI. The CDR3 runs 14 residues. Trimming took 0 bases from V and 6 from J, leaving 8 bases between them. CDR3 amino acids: CASSEAGAAGELFF. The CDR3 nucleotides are TGTGCCAGCAGTGAAGCGGGAGCTGCCGGGGAGCTGTTTTTT. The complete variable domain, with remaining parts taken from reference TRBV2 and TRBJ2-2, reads EPEVTQTPSHQVTQMGQEVILRCVPISNHLYFYWYRQILGQKVEFLVSFYNNEISEKSEIFDDQFSVERPDGSNFTLKIRSTKLEDSAMYFCASSEAGAAGELFFGEGSRLTVL.

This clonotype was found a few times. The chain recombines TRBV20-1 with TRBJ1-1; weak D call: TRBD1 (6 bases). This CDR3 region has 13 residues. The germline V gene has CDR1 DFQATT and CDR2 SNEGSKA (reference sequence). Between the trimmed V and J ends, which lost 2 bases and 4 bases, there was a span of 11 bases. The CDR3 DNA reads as TGCAGTGCTAGATCCGGGGGCGGCACTGAAGCTTTCTTT. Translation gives CSARSGGGTEAFF.

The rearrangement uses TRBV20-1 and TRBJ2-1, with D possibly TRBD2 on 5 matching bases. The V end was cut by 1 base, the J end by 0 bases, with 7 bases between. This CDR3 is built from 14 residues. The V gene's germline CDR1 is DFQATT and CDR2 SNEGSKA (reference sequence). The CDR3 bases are TGCAGTGCTAGAGTGGCGGGCTCCTACAATGAGCAGTTCTTC. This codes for CSARVAGSYNEQFF.

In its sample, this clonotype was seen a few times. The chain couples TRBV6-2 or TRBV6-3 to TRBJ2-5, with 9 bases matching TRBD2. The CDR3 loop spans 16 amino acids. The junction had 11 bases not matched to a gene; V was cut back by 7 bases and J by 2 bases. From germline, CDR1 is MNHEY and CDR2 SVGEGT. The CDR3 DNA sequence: TGTGCCAGCATCACGGGGGTCACTAGCGGGCAAGAGACCCAGTACTTC. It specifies CASITGVTSGQETQYF.

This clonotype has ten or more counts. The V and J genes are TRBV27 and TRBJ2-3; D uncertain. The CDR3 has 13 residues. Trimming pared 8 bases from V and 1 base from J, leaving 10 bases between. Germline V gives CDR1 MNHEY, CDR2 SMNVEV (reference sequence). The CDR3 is CASSPLGTDTQYF. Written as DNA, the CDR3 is TGTGCCAGCTCACCGCTCGGCACAGATACGCAGTATTTT.

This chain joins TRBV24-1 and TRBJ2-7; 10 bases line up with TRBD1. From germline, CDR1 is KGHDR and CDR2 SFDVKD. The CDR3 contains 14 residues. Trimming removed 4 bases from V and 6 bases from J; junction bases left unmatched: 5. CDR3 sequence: CATSDRGQGVEQYF. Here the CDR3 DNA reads TGTGCCACCAGTGACCGTGGACAGGGGGTCGAGCAGTACTTC.